The present T cell receptor beta chain was sequenced within a study of CD8 T cells in Susac syndrome. The T cells that were sequenced for TCR beta were CD8+ and CD4+ cells from blood. TEMRA cells were FACS-enriched and CD8+ and CD4+ T cells negatively isolated. Random hexamers were used to reverse transcribe roughly 0.45 to 1 ug of RNA. In TCRdb, the immunoSEQ multiplex PCR reads were re-called with MiXCR into one record per CDR3 protein. The sample has some 150,000 distinct CDR3 sequences, roughly 95% seen once; the top ten hold approximately 0.09%. A note on this clonotype: The antigen is not known.

This CDR3 contains 12 residues. Trimming left V 8 bases short and J 5 bases short, with 12 bases between. From germline, CDR1 is MDHEN and CDR2 SYDVKM. Notes on the study in general: TCR sequencing and HLA analysis covered a relatively small number of individuals.

The rearrangement links TRBV28 to TRBJ2-5; D tentatively reads TRBD1 or TRBD2 (5 bases each). The clonotype was recovered from a human donor in good health. Sequenced: CD4+ T cells from PBMCs. The CDR3 sequence: CASGDEWETQYF. CDR3 sequence (DNA): TGTGCCAGCGGGGACGAATGGGAGACCCAGTACTTC.